This T cell receptor beta chain was retrieved from a study of T cell responses to AZD1222 COVID-19 vaccine. Assay: immunoSEQ multiplex PCR; the TCRdb copy retains only in-frame clones and omits some. The sample lists around 160,000 clones, around nine tenths occurring once. The germline V gene has CDR1 MNHEY and CDR2 SMNVEV (reference sequence). V lost 4 bases and J lost 3; bases outside the gene matches: 5. The CDR3 runs to 14 residues. The sequences come from peripheral blood, collected on day 0 of MenACWY control vaccination. This TCR came from an adult in good health. The rearrangement joins TRBV27 to TRBJ2-5; 7 bases line up with TRBD2. This CDR3 is CASSYGLGKETQYF. CDR3 nucleotide sequence: TGTGCCAGCAGTTACGGACTAGGTAAAGAGACCCAGTACTTC.